Sequencing of this TCR beta chain was carried out in a study of CD8+ T cells in alopecia areata. Overall study: At a dose of 5 to 10 mg twice daily, oral tofacitinib was given to treated patients.

Trimming stripped 8 bases from V and 10 bases from J, with 23 bases between. Germline-derived CDR1 and CDR2 are GTSNPN and SVGIG (reference sequence). The CDR3 spans 13 residues. RNA extraction was followed by reverse transcription into cDNA, which acted as the sequencing template. Profiled with immunoSEQ multiplex PCR; TCRdb holds only in-frame clones, not every one. The profile shows 220,000 or so clones, 57% of them singletons. Sequencing used CD4+ T cells sorted from blood, obtained at week 0. This TCR came from a human donor with alopecia areata. The chain joins TRBV30 to TRBJ1-1, with no clear D. CDR3 protein: CAMSPSSGRTAFF. The CDR3 DNA follows: TGTGCCATGTCCCCATCATCCGGCCGTACAGCTTTCTTT.